The 21 T cell receptor beta chains given below trace back to one sample, sequenced in a study of T cell responses to AZD1222 COVID-19 vaccine. This table comes from immunoSEQ multiplex PCR, and its TCRdb copy is limited to in-frame clones, with some not included. The sample lists tens of thousands of clones; around 80% were seen once. Material: peripheral blood, obtained on day 0 of AZD1222 vaccination. These receptors all stem from an adult in good health.

This clone appeared a single time. This chain links TRBV27 with TRBJ2-5; a weak D match, TRBD1 (6 bases). Germline values: CDR1 MNHEY, CDR2 SMNVEV (reference sequence). The CDR3 covers 15 residues. Deletions cut 6 bases from V and 0 bases from J, with 14 bases between. The CDR3 reads CASSKTGLNQETQYF. The CDR3 nucleotides read TGTGCCAGCAGCAAGACAGGCCTAAACCAAGAGACCCAGTACTTC.

This clone has ten or more counts. The CDR3 sequence: CASSYRVRRGFSEAFF. Written as DNA, the CDR3 is TGTGCCAGCAGCTACCGGGTGAGAAGAGGTTTCTCTGAAGCTTTCTTT. The chain links TRBV11-2 to TRBJ1-1; D gene ambiguous. The ends were cut back, 4 bases at V and 6 bases at J, with 21 bases in the middle. The CDR3 is made up of 16 amino acids. CDR1 and CDR2 (germline): SGHAT, FQNNGV.

The rearrangement uses TRBV7-2 and TRBJ1-2; D is possibly TRBD1 (6 bases). Deletions cut 4 bases from V and 7 bases from J, with 13 bases between. The CDR3 has 13 residues. Looked up from germline, CDR1 is SGHTA and CDR2 is FQGNSA. The chain's CDR3 is CASSSSTGFGYTF. The CDR3 region has the DNA TGTGCCAGCAGCTCCTCTACAGGGTTTGGCTACACCTTC.

J is TRBJ1-5 and V is TRBV19, with D uncertain. Trimming cost V 5 bases and J 0 bases, with 11 bases left between them. Looked up from germline, CDR1 is LNHDA and CDR2 is SQIVND (reference sequence). The CDR3 contains 15 residues. The CDR3 loop is CASSSTVSSNQPQHF. CDR3 DNA sequence: TGTGCCAGTAGTTCCACAGTATCTAGCAATCAGCCCCAGCATTTT.

The chain is built from TRBV7-9 and TRBJ2-3; 10 bases are a match to TRBD1. V dropped 1 base and J dropped 2; count of bases not matched to a gene: 6. From germline, CDR1 is SEHNR and CDR2 FQNEAQ (reference sequence). CDR3 length: 17 residues. The CDR3 sequence is CASSLGLTGGLTDTQYF. For the CDR3, the DNA is TGTGCCAGCAGCTTAGGGTTGACAGGGGGCCTCACAGATACGCAGTATTTT.

This chain links TRBV5-5 with TRBJ1-1, with TRBD1 matching 12 bases. CDR1 SGHKS and CDR2 YYEKEE come from the germline V gene (reference sequence). The CDR3 is made up of 18 amino acids. Losses at the gene ends were 4 bases for V and 1 base for J; bases not matched to a gene: 11. Here the CDR3 reads CASSAGLPGQGANTEAFF. CDR3 coding DNA: TGTGCCAGCAGCGCGGGATTACCGGGACAGGGGGCGAACACTGAAGCTTTCTTT.

This chain connects TRBV27 to TRBJ2-7; 9 nucleotides align to TRBD2. Germline V gene lookup returns CDR1 MNHEY and CDR2 SMNVEV (reference sequence). Germline trimming cut 7 bases from V and 8 bases from J; bases unmatched to any gene: 9. This CDR3 region has 13 residues. CDR3 nucleotide sequence: TGTGCCAGCACCTATAGCGGGGGAGCGCAGCAGTACTTC. This gives the protein CASTYSGGAQQYF.

This clone appeared a few times. The chain is built from TRBV19 and TRBJ1-1; D remains unclear. Germline loops: CDR1 LNHDA, CDR2 SQIVND (reference sequence). V was cut by 4 bases and J by 6 bases, with 12 bases left in between. The CDR3 has 13 residues. The CDR3 region is CASSNPRVPEAFF. In nucleotides, the CDR3 is TGTGCCAGTAGTAACCCTAGGGTCCCTGAAGCTTTCTTT. The full variable domain, rest sourced from reference TRBV19 and TRBJ1-1, is DGGITQSPKYLFRKEGQNVTLSCEQNLNHDAMYWYRQDPGQGLRLIYYSQIVNDFQKGDIAEGYSVSREKKESFPLTVTSAQKNPTAFYLCASSNPRVPEAFFGQGTRLTVV.

The V and J genes are TRBV28 and TRBJ2-2; 8 bases line up with TRBD2. The V gene's germline CDR1 is MDHEN and CDR2 SYDVKM. V shed 3 bases, J shed 4 bases, and the junction held 1 base outside the gene matches. This CDR3 region has 14 residues. The CDR3, as DNA: TGTGCCAGCAGTTTTACTAGCGGCACCGGGGAGCTGTTTTTT. Its translation: CASSFTSGTGELFF.

The chain recombines TRBV5-1 with TRBJ2-7, with D tentatively TRBD1 (5 bases). This CDR3 is built from 13 residues. V was shortened by 4 bases and J by 1 base, with 9 bases between the two germline ends. Germline assignment: CDR1 SGHRS and CDR2 YFSETQ. In DNA, the CDR3 is TGCGCCAGCAGCCTAACAGGTTCCTACGAGCAGTACTTC. Translated, it gives CASSLTGSYEQYF.

The sample holds one count of this clone. The chain employs TRBV6-5 and TRBJ2-7; 8 bases are shared with TRBD1. Trimming cost V 4 bases and J 5 bases; bases outside gene matches: 7. CDR1 is MNHEY, CDR2 SVGAGI, per germline. This CDR3 has 14 residues. In DNA form, the CDR3 reads TGTGCCAGCAGTTTCGACAGGGGAAGCAACGAGCAGTACTTC. Its translation is CASSFDRGSNEQYF.

The V gene is TRBV4-1, the J gene TRBJ2-1; 11 bases match TRBD2. The V segment lost 2 bases and the J segment 8 bases; nucleotides outside the gene matches: 11. The germline gives CDR1 MGHRA, CDR2 YSYEKL. There are 17 residues in the CDR3. CDR3 in amino acids: CASSQFSSGGPQDEQFF. The CDR3 DNA reads TGCGCCAGCAGCCAATTTTCTAGCGGGGGGCCCCAGGATGAGCAGTTCTTC.

V usage is TRBV28 and J usage is TRBJ1-2; D may be TRBD1 (5 bases). The CDR3 covers 15 residues. Germline V gene sequence: CDR1 MDHEN, CDR2 SYDVKM. V dropped 5 bases and J dropped 0 bases, with 13 bases sitting between them. DNA of the CDR3: TGTGCCAGCAGTGCCACCGGGGCAGCTAACTATGGCTACACCTTC. As protein: CASSATGAANYGYTF.

The chain links TRBV7-2 to TRBJ2-1, with 12 nucleotides matching TRBD2. The V and J ends lost 5 bases and 14 bases, in that order; junction bases with no gene match: 19. This CDR3 comprises 17 residues. Germline V CDR1 and CDR2: SGHTA, FQGNSA. The CDR3, as DNA: TGTGCCAGCAGCCGCCTTAATCTAGCGGGAGGGCAATTGTTGAAGTTCTTC. Its translation: CASSRLNLAGGQLLKFF.

This chain joins TRBV28 and TRBJ2-5; D may match TRBD1 or TRBD2 (5 bases each). Trimming left V 2 bases short and J 5 bases short, with 15 bases between. CDR1 is MDHEN and CDR2 is SYDVKM in the germline V gene. The CDR3 runs 15 residues. CDR3 DNA: TGTGCCAGCAGTTTAAGGGGACCTTTGGGGGAGACCCAGTACTTC. This codes for CASSLRGPLGETQYF. Drawing the rest from reference TRBV28 and TRBJ2-5, the complete variable domain is DVKVTQSSRYLVKRTGEKVFLECVQDMDHENMFWYRQDPGLGLRLIYFSYDVKMKEKGDIPEGYSVSREKKERFSLILESASTNQTSMYLCASSLRGPLGETQYFGPGTRLLVL.

In its sample, this clone was seen once. This chain connects TRBV4-3 to TRBJ1-1; no definite D call. The V end lost 6 bases, the J end lost 1 base, and 12 bases lay between the germline ends. The CDR3 has 14 residues. The germline V gene encodes CDR1 LGHNA and CDR2 YSLEER. CDR3 sequence: CASRTSGGNTEAFF. The CDR3 bases are TGCGCCAGCAGAACCTCGGGTGGGAACACTGAAGCTTTCTTT.

This clone appeared once. The chain employs TRBV3-1 (or the pseudogene TRBV3-2) and TRBJ1-4, with 7 positions matching TRBD1. This CDR3 comprises 15 residues. The V and J ends lost 4 bases and 6 bases, in that order; junction bases with no gene match: 8. Germline loops: CDR1 LGHDT, CDR2 YNNKEL (reference sequence). CDR3 nucleotide sequence: TGTGCCAGCAGCCCCCGACAGGGCTCCTATGAAAAACTGTTTTTT. As protein: CASSPRQGSYEKLFF.

The chain employs TRBV5-5 and TRBJ2-2, with D hard to call. Germline V CDR1 and CDR2: SGHKS, YYEKEE (reference sequence). Trimming took off 0 bases at V and 0 bases at J, with 6 bases between the two ends. The CDR3 is 15 amino acids. The CDR3 region is CASSLGRTNTGELFF. In nucleotides, the CDR3 is TGTGCCAGCAGCTTGGGCCGCACGAACACCGGGGAGCTGTTTTTT.

This sequence joins TRBV5-5 and TRBJ1-2; 9 bases align to TRBD1. With V trimmed by 4 bases and J by 6 bases, 4 bases remained unmatched. The germline gives CDR1 SGHKS, CDR2 YYEKEE (reference sequence). This CDR3 contains 13 residues. The CDR3 region is CASSPWTGDGYTF. CDR3 DNA: TGTGCCAGCAGCCCCTGGACAGGGGATGGCTACACCTTC.

The rearrangement joins TRBV10-3 to TRBJ2-7; D gene uncertain. Germline lookup yields CDR1 ENHRY and CDR2 SYGVKD. The ends were cut back, 5 bases at V and 0 bases at J, with 11 bases in the middle. The length of the CDR3 is 14 residues. CDR3 amino acids: CAISYGLSSYEQYF. CDR3 in DNA: TGTGCCATCAGTTATGGGCTGAGCTCCTACGAGCAGTACTTC.

This clone came up once. The V gene is TRBV18, the J gene TRBJ1-5; D is possibly TRBD1 (5 bases). The CDR3 contains 14 residues. The germline gives CDR1 KGHSH, CDR2 LQKENI. V was pared by 3 bases and J by 7 bases, with 13 bases between. CDR3 coding DNA: TGTGCCAGCTCACCCTCGGGACTCTTGCAGCCCCAGCATTTT. Protein sequence: CASSPSGLLQPQHF.